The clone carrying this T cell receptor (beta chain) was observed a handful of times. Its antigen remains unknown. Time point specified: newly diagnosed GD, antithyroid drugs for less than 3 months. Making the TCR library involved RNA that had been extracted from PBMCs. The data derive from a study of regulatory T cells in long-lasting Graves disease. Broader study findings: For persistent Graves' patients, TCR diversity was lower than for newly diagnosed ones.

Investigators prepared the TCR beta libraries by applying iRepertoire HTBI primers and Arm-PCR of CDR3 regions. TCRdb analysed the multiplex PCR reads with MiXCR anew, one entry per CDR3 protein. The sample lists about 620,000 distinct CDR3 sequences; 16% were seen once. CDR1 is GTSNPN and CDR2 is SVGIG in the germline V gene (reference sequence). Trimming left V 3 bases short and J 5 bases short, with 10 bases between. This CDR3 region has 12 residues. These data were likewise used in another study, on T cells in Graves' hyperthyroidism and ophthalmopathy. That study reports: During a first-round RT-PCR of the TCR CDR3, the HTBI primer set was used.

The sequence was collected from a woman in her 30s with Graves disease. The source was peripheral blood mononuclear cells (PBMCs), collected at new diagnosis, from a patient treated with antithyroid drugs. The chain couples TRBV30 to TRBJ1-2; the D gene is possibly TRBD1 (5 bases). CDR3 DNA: TGTGCCTGGAGGGTTGGGGGATATGGCTACACCTTC. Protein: CAWRVGGYGYTF.